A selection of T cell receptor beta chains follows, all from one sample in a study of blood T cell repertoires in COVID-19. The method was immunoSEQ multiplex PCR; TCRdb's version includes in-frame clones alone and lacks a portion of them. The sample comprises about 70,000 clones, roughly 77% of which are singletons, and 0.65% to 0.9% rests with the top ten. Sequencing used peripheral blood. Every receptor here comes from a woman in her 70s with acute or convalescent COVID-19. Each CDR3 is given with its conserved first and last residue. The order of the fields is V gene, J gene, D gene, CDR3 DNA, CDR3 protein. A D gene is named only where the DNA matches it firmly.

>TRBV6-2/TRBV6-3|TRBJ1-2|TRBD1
TGTGCCAGCAGTTCTCCGGGACAGGGATCCGGCTACACCTTC
CASSSPGQGSGYTF
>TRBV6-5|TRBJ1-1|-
TGTGCCAGCAGTTCCATTAATGAGGGTGCTTTCTTT
CASSSINEGAFF
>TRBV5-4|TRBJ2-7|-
TGTGCCAGCAGCCTGGGGCCCGGGGAGTCCTACGAGCAGTACTTC
CASSLGPGESYEQYF
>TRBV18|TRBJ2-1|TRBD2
TGTGCCAGCTCACCATTCCGGGGGGATGAGCAGTTCTTC
CASSPFRGDEQFF
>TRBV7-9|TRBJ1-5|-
TGTGCCAGCAGCTCACAGGGCAACAATCAGCCCCAGCATTTT
CASSSQGNNQPQHF
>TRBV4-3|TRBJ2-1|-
TGCGCCAGCAGCCAGGGCCGGGAGTCCGGGCGGCGGTTCTTC
CASSQGRESGRRFF
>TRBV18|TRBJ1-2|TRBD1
TGTGCCAGCTCCTGGGACAGGGCCCCCTCCTACTATGGCTACACCTTC
CASSWDRAPSYYGYTF
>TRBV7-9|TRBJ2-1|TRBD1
TGTGCCAGCAGCTTATCGGGACAGGGGGAAGACAATGAGCAGTTCTTC
CASSLSGQGEDNEQFF
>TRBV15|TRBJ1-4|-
TGTGCCACCAGCAGAGCCTCACGATGGGGGGCTAATGAAAAACTGTTTTTT
CATSRASRWGANEKLFF
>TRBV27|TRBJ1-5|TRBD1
TGTGCCAGCAGTAGGACAGGGTACCATCAGCCCCAGCATTTT
CASSRTGYHQPQHF
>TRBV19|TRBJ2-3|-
TGTGCCAGTAGTTTGGAGCGAGGCACAGATACGCAGTATTTT
CASSLERGTDTQYF
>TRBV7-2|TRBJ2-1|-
TGTGCCAGCAGCTCCTTAAACTATGAGCAGTTCTTC
CASSSLNYEQFF
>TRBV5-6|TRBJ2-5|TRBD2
TGTGCCAGCAGGTCCGGGACTAGCGGGAGCGGAGGTCGAGAGACCCAGTACTTC
CASRSGTSGSGGRETQYF